These 27 T cell receptor beta chains came from one sample sequenced in a study of blood T cell repertoires in COVID-19. Profiling relied on immunoSEQ multiplex PCR, and the TCRdb table lists in-frame clones only, not all of them. The sample lists a few hundred thousand clones, 80% to 90% occurring once. The material sequenced was peripheral blood. These receptors were obtained from a young man who had recovered from COVID-19.

The rearrangement joins TRBV5-4 to TRBJ2-5; 9 positions match TRBD1. The CDR3 is 14 residues long. The germline V gene encodes CDR1 SGHNT and CDR2 YYREEE (reference sequence). The trim removed 1 base at V and 5 bases at J, leaving 3 bases unmatched. CDR3 in amino acids: CASSLMGQGETQYF. The CDR3 DNA sequence: TGTGCCAGCAGCTTGATGGGACAGGGTGAGACCCAGTACTTC.

This chain joins TRBV6-4 and TRBJ2-7, with a weak D call TRBD2 (5 bases). CDR1 is MRHNA and CDR2 is SNTAGT in the germline V gene. Trimming took 1 base from V and 6 from J, leaving 10 bases between them. This CDR3 has 13 amino acids. Here the CDR3 DNA reads TGTGCCAGCAGTGACTGGGCCGGAGGCGAGCAGTACTTC. Amino acid sequence: CASSDWAGGEQYF.

This rearrangement joins TRBV10-3 to TRBJ2-7; 7 bases fit TRBD1. Looked up from germline, CDR1 is ENHRY and CDR2 is SYGVKD. This CDR3 has 15 residues. J lost 2 bases, V lost 3 bases, and 7 bases had no gene match. The CDR3 spells CAISDRTGTTYEQYF. CDR3 DNA: TGTGCCATCAGTGATCGGACAGGAACTACCTACGAGCAGTACTTC.

The chain uses TRBV6-5 and TRBJ1-3; D might be TRBD1 (6 bases). CDR3 size: 13 residues. Germline values: CDR1 MNHEY, CDR2 SVGAGI. V dropped 2 bases and J dropped 4 bases, with 6 bases sitting between them. The CDR3 region has the DNA TGTGCCAGCAGTTACGACAGGGGAAACACCATATATTTT. Translating it yields CASSYDRGNTIYF.

The genes are TRBV5-1 and TRBJ2-7; 7 positions agree with TRBD1. The CDR3 sequence is 17 residues long. The J segment lost 3 bases and the V segment lost 4 bases, leaving 16 bases of the junction unmatched. Germline V gene data show CDR1 as SGHRS and CDR2 as YFSETQ. The CDR3 sequence: CASSLDRDRVFRYEQYF. The CDR3 nucleotides are TGCGCCAGCAGCCTAGACAGGGATAGAGTGTTCCGCTACGAGCAGTACTTC.

This rearrangement joins TRBV5-1 to TRBJ2-7; TRBD1 might be the D (6 bases). The CDR3 sequence is 14 residues long. The germline gives CDR1 SGHRS, CDR2 YFSETQ. Trimming took 4 bases from V and 4 from J, leaving 15 bases between them. CDR3 protein: CASSPTGEGYEQYF. For the CDR3, the DNA is TGCGCCAGCAGCCCGACAGGAGAGGGTTACGAGCAGTACTTC.

The chain joins TRBV4-2 to TRBJ2-7; TRBD2 matches 13 bases. CDR1 LGHNA and CDR2 YNFKEQ come from the germline V gene. The CDR3 consists of 16 residues. V was clipped by 3 bases and J by 4 bases; unmatched bases: 6. The CDR3 reads CASSHTWTSGGYEQYF. The CDR3 nucleotides read TGTGCCAGCAGCCACACCTGGACTAGCGGGGGTTACGAGCAGTACTTC.

The genes are TRBV7-6 and TRBJ2-1; D is unresolved. Deletions cut 5 bases from V and 1 base from J, with 3 bases between. CDR1 SGHVS and CDR2 FNYEAQ come from the germline V gene. CDR3 length equals 12 residues. The CDR3 is CASSQSYNEQFF. As DNA, the CDR3 is TGTGCCAGCAGCCAATCCTACAATGAGCAGTTCTTC.

This clone turned up a few times. This chain connects TRBV27 to TRBJ2-7; the D gene is possibly TRBD2 (5 bases). The germline V and J ends were trimmed by 3 bases and 6 bases, with 12 bases remaining between them. CDR3 length: 13 residues. Germline-derived CDR1 and CDR2 are MNHEY and SMNVEV (reference sequence). The CDR3 loop reads CASSFDLRGEQYF. The CDR3 DNA reads as TGTGCCAGCAGTTTTGACTTACGGGGCGAGCAGTACTTC.

As DNA, the CDR3 is TGCGCCAGCAGTCAATCCGAGGGCTGGGGCTACACCTTC. It translates to CASSQSEGWGYTF. This rearrangement joins TRBV23-1 to TRBJ1-2; D uncertain. TRBV23-1 falls under the ORF class, with uncertain function. V was cut by 0 bases and J by 8 bases, with 10 bases left in between. CDR3 length: 13 residues.

As concerns this clone: The junction does not match germline at one end; this may be a read error. The chain couples TRBV5-4 to TRBJ2-7; 9 bases align to TRBD1. The V gene's germline CDR1 is SGHNT and CDR2 YYREEE (reference sequence). This CDR3 is built from 12 residues. CDR3 protein: CASSLARQGDSF. For the CDR3, the DNA is TGTGCCAGCAGCTTGGCTAGACAGGGGGATAGCTTC.

The rearrangement joins TRBV9 to TRBJ1-1; D perhaps matches TRBD1 (5 bases). This CDR3 contains 16 residues. From germline, CDR1 is SGDLS and CDR2 YYNGEE. Trimming took 0 bases from V and 0 from J, leaving 12 bases between them. CDR3 nucleotides: TGTGCCAGCAGCGTAGTGGCAGGGCTAATGAACACTGAAGCTTTCTTT. The encoded protein is CASSVVAGLMNTEAFF.

This clone came up once. The chain carries TRBV2 and TRBJ2-1; 7 positions agree with TRBD2. The CDR3 spans 15 residues. CDR1 and CDR2 (germline): SNHLY, FYNNEI. Germline trimming cut 7 bases from V and 7 bases from J; bases unmatched to any gene: 13. CDR3 nucleotide sequence: TGTGCCAGCAAAACTGAGAGCGGGGAGGTAAATGAGCAGTTCTTC. Protein product: CASKTESGEVNEQFF.

V usage is TRBV15 and J usage is TRBJ2-5; D gene uncertain. The V gene lost 0 bases and the J gene lost 5 bases, with 7 bases spanning the gap. The CDR3 spans 13 residues. CDR1 LNHNV and CDR2 YYDKDF come from the germline V gene (reference sequence). The CDR3 region has the DNA TGTGCCACCAGCAGAGATAATCCTGAGACCCAGTACTTC. This translates into CATSRDNPETQYF.

This sequence joins TRBV11-3 and TRBJ2-7, with 7 bases matching TRBD2. Germline values: CDR1 SGHNT, CDR2 YENEEA. Unmatched junction bases numbered 7, after V lost 5 bases and J lost 0 bases. The CDR3 is 15 amino acids. CDR3 sequence reads: CASSRGGTSSYEQYF. The CDR3 nucleotides are TGTGCCAGCAGCCGCGGGGGAACAAGCTCCTACGAGCAGTACTTC. Full variable domain (rest looked up from reference TRBV11-3 and TRBJ2-7): EAGVVQSPRYKIIEKKQPVAFWCNPISGHNTLYWYLQNLGQGPELLIRYENEEAVDDSQLPKDRFSAERLKGVDSTLKIQPAELGDSAVYLCASSRGGTSSYEQYFGPGTRLTVT.

V and J are TRBV19 and TRBJ2-1; D possibly corresponds to TRBD2 (6 bases). V was trimmed by 3 bases and J by 9 bases, leaving 15 bases between them. Looked up from germline, CDR1 is LNHDA and CDR2 is SQIVND (reference sequence). The CDR3 is 14 residues long. The CDR3 bases are TGTGCCAGTAGTATTGTGTCAACCGGGGGTGAGCAGTTCTTC. This translates into CASSIVSTGGEQFF.

The genes are TRBV11-2 and TRBJ2-7, with D possibly matching TRBD2 (6 bases). V was clipped by 3 bases and J by 5 bases, with 11 bases between them. The length of the CDR3 is 13 residues. Germline values: CDR1 SGHAT, CDR2 FQNNGV. For the CDR3, the DNA is TGTGCCAGCAGCTTTGGAGGGGCCGACGAGCAGTACTTC. It translates to CASSFGGADEQYF.

This rearrangement joins TRBV5-6 to TRBJ1-5, with 9 bases aligning to TRBD1. Germline V CDR1 and CDR2: SGHDT, YYEEEE. The CDR3 runs 16 residues. The J segment lost 4 bases and the V segment lost 4 bases, leaving 9 bases of the junction unmatched. The DNA of the CDR3 is TGTGCCAGCAGCGGAGGGACAGGGTCTAGGAATCAGCCCCAGCATTTT. It yields the protein CASSGGTGSRNQPQHF.

This clone was detected only once. V and J are TRBV7-2 and TRBJ1-5; 10 positions match TRBD1. The junction had 4 bases not matched to a gene; V was cut back by 3 bases and J by 5 bases. This CDR3 comprises 15 residues. Germline V gene data show CDR1 as SGHTA and CDR2 as FQGNSA. CDR3 protein: CASSFSGTGDQPQHF. In DNA, the CDR3 is TGTGCCAGCAGCTTCTCCGGGACAGGGGATCAGCCCCAGCATTTT.

This clone was seen only once. The V and J genes are TRBV5-4 and TRBJ1-5, with TRBD1 matching 7 bases. Germline CDR1 SGHNT, CDR2 YYREEE (reference sequence). The CDR3 has 14 amino acids. Trimming took 2 bases from V and 1 from J; bases not matched to a gene: 0. The CDR3 DNA reads TGTGCCAGCAGCTTACAGGGGAGCAATCAGCCCCAGCATTTT. Residues: CASSLQGSNQPQHF.

The V gene is TRBV5-1, the J gene TRBJ1-4; TRBD1 matches 11 bases. The CDR3 is made up of 16 amino acids. Germline CDR1 and CDR2: SGHRS and YFSETQ. Losses at the gene ends were 4 bases for V and 6 bases for J; bases not matched to a gene: 8. The CDR3 coding sequence is TGCGCCAGCAGCGCCGGACAGGGGGCCGGGGATGAAAAACTGTTTTTT. It specifies CASSAGQGAGDEKLFF.

The chain has TRBV12-3 or TRBV12-4 and TRBJ2-1; TRBD1 is a possible D gene (5 bases). CDR3 size: 12 residues. V lost 3 bases and J lost 9, with 9 bases in between. CDR3 amino acids: CASSFGRVEQFF. The CDR3 nucleotides read TGTGCCAGCAGTTTTGGCAGGGTTGAGCAGTTCTTC.

The chain couples TRBV9 to TRBJ1-2; 12 positions match TRBD1. V lost 4 bases and J lost 4; bases outside the gene matches: 8. CDR3 length equals 16 residues. Germline lookup yields CDR1 SGDLS and CDR2 YYNGEE. The CDR3 protein is CASSILPGQGAYGYTF. Written as DNA, the CDR3 is TGTGCCAGCAGCATACTTCCGGGACAGGGGGCCTATGGCTACACCTTC. Full variable domain (remainder filled in from reference TRBV9 and TRBJ1-2): DSGVTQTPKHLITATGQRVTLRCSPRSGDLSVYWYQQSLDQGLQFLIQYYNGEERAKGNILERFSAQQFPDLHSELNLSSLELGDSALYFCASSILPGQGAYGYTFGSGTRLTVV.

V and J are TRBV6-1 and TRBJ1-4; possible D gene TRBD1, 5 bases. V shed 3 bases and J shed 0 bases, with 11 bases lying between them. The CDR3 has 16 residues. Per germline, CDR1 MNHNS and CDR2 SASEGT. CDR3 sequence reads: CASSDRGGATNEKLFF. The CDR3 DNA reads TGTGCCAGCAGTGACCGCGGAGGGGCAACTAATGAAAAACTGTTTTTT.

This chain uses TRBV20-1 with TRBJ2-4; D ambiguous. This CDR3 is 13 amino acids long. The germline V gene encodes CDR1 DFQATT and CDR2 SNEGSKA (reference sequence). V lost 3 bases, J lost 0 bases, and 6 bases lay in between. The chain's CDR3 is CSASPSAKNIQYF. Written as DNA, the CDR3 is TGCAGTGCTAGTCCCTCAGCCAAAAACATTCAGTACTTC.

V and J are TRBV6-5 and TRBJ1-1; D is perhaps TRBD1 (5 bases). The CDR3 covers 14 residues. Germline lookup yields CDR1 MNHEY and CDR2 SVGAGI. Trimming removed 8 bases from V and 1 base from J, with 14 bases in between. DNA of the CDR3: TGTGCCAGCCGGGGGGGTTGGGGGAACACTGAAGCTTTCTTT. Protein sequence: CASRGGWGNTEAFF.

The chain links TRBV19 to TRBJ1-1, with TRBD1 identical over 7 bases. CDR3 length: 14 amino acids. V gave up 6 bases and J gave up 7 bases; unmatched junction bases: 11. CDR1 is LNHDA and CDR2 is SQIVND in the germline V gene (reference sequence). The CDR3 is CASSATGWKSEAFF. Written as DNA, the CDR3 is TGTGCCAGTAGCGCGACAGGGTGGAAGAGTGAAGCTTTCTTT. Using reference TRBV19 and TRBJ1-1 for the parts outside the CDR3, the full variable domain is DGGITQSPKYLFRKEGQNVTLSCEQNLNHDAMYWYRQDPGQGLRLIYYSQIVNDFQKGDIAEGYSVSREKKESFPLTVTSAQKNPTAFYLCASSATGWKSEAFFGQGTRLTVV.